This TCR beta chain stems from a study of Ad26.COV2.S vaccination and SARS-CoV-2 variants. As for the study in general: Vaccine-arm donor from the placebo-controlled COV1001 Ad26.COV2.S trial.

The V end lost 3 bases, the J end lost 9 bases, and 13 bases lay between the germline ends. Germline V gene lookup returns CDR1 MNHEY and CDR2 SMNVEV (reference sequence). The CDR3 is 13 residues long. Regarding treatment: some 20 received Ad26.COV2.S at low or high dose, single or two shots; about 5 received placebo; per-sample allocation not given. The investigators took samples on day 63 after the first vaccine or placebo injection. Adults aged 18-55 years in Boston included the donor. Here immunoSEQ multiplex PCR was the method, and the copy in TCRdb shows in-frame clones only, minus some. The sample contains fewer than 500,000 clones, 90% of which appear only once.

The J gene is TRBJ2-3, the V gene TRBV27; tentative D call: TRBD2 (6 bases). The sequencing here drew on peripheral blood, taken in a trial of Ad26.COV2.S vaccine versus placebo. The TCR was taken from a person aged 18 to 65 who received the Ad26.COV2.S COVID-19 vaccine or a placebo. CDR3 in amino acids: CASSLGGGTTQYF. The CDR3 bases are TGTGCCAGCAGTTTGGGCGGAGGGACGACGCAGTATTTT.